The clone carrying this T cell receptor beta chain was seen a handful of times. The junction departs from the called germline gene at one end, perhaps through a read error. The sample originates from a study of CD4 and CD8 cells across lung adenocarcinoma regions. The patients had localized lung adenocarcinoma, a non-small cell subtype. TCRdb independently ran MiXCR on the PCR reads; one entry per CDR3 protein. The data show fewer than 4,500 distinct CDR3 sequences, 64% seen once. Looked up from germline, CDR1 is MNHEY and CDR2 is SMNVEV (reference sequence). The CDR3 has 12 amino acids. Sequenced input: CD8+ T cells from the margin of a lung tumor. The chain couples TRBV27 to TRBJ1-1, with a tentative D call TRBD1 (5 bases). TRBJ2-7 explains the end of the DNA better; the J call may be wrong. The clonotype comes from a female donor with lung adenocarcinoma. The CD4 and CD8 labels of this study may be unreliable. This chain's CDR3 is CVSSFQGAEQYF. The CDR3 DNA is TGTGTCAGCAGTTTTCAAGGGGCCGAGCAGTACTTC.